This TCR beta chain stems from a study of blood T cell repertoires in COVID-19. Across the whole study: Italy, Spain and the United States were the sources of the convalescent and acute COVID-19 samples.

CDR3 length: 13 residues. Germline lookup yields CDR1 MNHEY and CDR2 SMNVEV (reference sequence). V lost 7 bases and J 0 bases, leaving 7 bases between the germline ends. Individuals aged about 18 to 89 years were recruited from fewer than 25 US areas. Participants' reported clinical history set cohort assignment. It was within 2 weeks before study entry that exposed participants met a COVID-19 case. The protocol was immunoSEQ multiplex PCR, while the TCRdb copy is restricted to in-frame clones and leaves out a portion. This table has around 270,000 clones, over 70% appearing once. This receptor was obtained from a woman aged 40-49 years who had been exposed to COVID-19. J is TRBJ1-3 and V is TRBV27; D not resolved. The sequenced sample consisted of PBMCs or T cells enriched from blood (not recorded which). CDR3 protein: CASKTHSGNTIYF. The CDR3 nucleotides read TGTGCCAGCAAAACTCACTCTGGAAACACCATATATTTT.